Listed below are T cell receptor beta chains from one sample, sequenced in a study of shared clonotypes between healthy human individuals. Using immunoSEQ multiplex PCR, the repertoire was profiled, and TCRdb retains in-frame clones only, with some absent. The sample has about 2.2 million clones; around 93% are singletons. What was sequenced was naive CD8+ T cells from PBMCs. These receptors originate from a man younger than 35 in good health. Some clones in this sample may be carry-over from other donors' samples. Both conserved end residues are part of each CDR3.

J	V	CDR3
TRBJ2-1	TRBV7-2	CASSSAQGAGWVSNEQFF
TRBJ2-7	TRBV7-2	CASTFAGTPASYEQYF
TRBJ2-7	TRBV4-2	CASSQDLGSYEQYF
TRBJ1-1	TRBV5-1	CASSLAGNTEAFF
TRBJ1-1	TRBV29-1	CSGAGTANTEAFF
TRBJ2-2	TRBV5-4	CASSLEVRPVPKDTGELFF
TRBJ2-7	TRBV25-1	CASSASEDPYEQYF
TRBJ2-7	TRBV7-8	CASSTWTSGISEQYF
TRBJ2-2	TRBV6-5	CATSLTGELFF
TRBJ1-5	TRBV27	CASSFTGTNQPQHF
TRBJ1-1	TRBV7-3	CASSPTGGGTEAFF
TRBJ2-1	TRBV7-9	CASSGRALHEQFF
TRBJ2-2	TRBV11-2	CASTTRDRQGNTGELFF
TRBJ2-3	TRBV7-2	CASSLAPSGRFGDTQYF
TRBJ2-7	TRBV6-6	CASSYQGEQYF
TRBJ2-7	TRBV28	CASSLGAKMNEQYF
TRBJ2-3	TRBV7-9	CASSLDGSKF
TRBJ2-5	TRBV28	CASNLAGGPSETQYF
TRBJ2-7	TRBV19	CASSISRGNYEQYF
TRBJ1-1	TRBV27	CASSTRQGVTEAFF
TRBJ2-7	TRBV6-5	CASSYRGVGHEQYF
TRBJ2-7	TRBV14	CASSQLRGSEQYF
TRBJ2-7	TRBV4-1	CASSLGRLAGNEQYF
TRBJ2-1	TRBV6-5	CASSSDNEQFF
TRBJ2-1	TRBV6-1	CASSETRVEQFF
TRBJ2-4	TRBV15	CATSTGPQAIQYF
TRBJ2-3	TRBV11-2	CASSGQDRQGKWGTDTQYF
TRBJ1-2	TRBV28	CASRQGGGYYGYTF
TRBJ2-7	TRBV27	CASSYRGPSPEQDEQYF
TRBJ2-1	TRBV5-1	CASSGVGSSYNEQFF
TRBJ2-6	TRBV28	CASSPPQGRLSSGANVLTF
TRBJ2-7	TRBV7-2	CASSPSYLMYEQYF